Reported below is one TCR beta chain. The antigen it recognizes is unknown. No base qualities exist here, and no much larger clone lies one base off it. A FACSAria II was used to sort memory CD4+ T cells, defined as single viable CD3+CD4+CD8-CD45RO+ cells. CMV serostatus was determined using a Roche Elecsys assay that detects serum IgG against CMV pp150, pp28, p38 and p52. Following thawing, total CD4+ T cells were enriched through positive selection using CD4 magnetic microbeads. The samples came from a separate study whose specific focus was interrogating the CD4+ T cell memory repertoire. Peripheral blood mononuclear cells were isolated and cryopreserved following standard operating procedures; serum was stored at -80 °C. The staining used CD3-PerCP (BW264/56), CD4-APC (RPA-T4), CD45RO-PE (UCHT1) and CD8-Pacific Orange (3B5) antibodies, and Sytox blue was used to exclude non-viable cells. These data are taken from a study of memory CD4+ T cells and cytomegalovirus serostatus (dated by TCRdb to about 2019). For context, the study as a whole: The cohort included approximately 35 healthy adults from Belgium, of whom 9 were CMV seropositive and approximately 25 were CMV seronegative. To replicate a published TCR-based CMV serostatus classifier, the researchers sequenced the CD4+ memory TCRbeta repertoires of a Belgian cohort whose cytomegalovirus serostatus was known. On the study overall, not on this receptor specifically: A median bootstrapped AUC of 0.95 with a 95% CI of 0.76-1.00 was achieved on the Belgian cohort by the original-framework classifier. CMV serostatus prediction reached a median bootstrapped AUC of 0.95 with the original framework and over 0.8 with a US-trained random forest. Among the 160 or so previously reported CMV-associated TCRbeta sequences, approximately 70 showed up in the CD4+ memory repertoires, with each one found in between one and five individuals. The results were interpreted as suggesting that the CMV-associated TCR signature is largely present in the CD4+ memory repertoire. Only CD4+CD45RO+ memory cells were sequenced, in contrast to the original study, which included naive and memory CD4+ and CD8+ populations.

The Quick-DNA Microprep Kit was used to extract genomic DNA from the sorted cells. Amplification of TCRbeta DNA was done with the immunoSEQ hsTCRbeta kit, following the protocol from the manufacturer. An Illumina MiSeq instrument was used to sequence the TCRbeta libraries. Per the source publication's procedure: Removing out-of-frame sequences left a few million distinct TCRbeta sequences, an average of roughly 68,000 per individual. Each individual was scored according to the count of 164 previously reported CMV-associated TCRbeta sequences and the total productive distinct TCRbeta count. A beta-binomial model was reimplemented in Python, and random forests from scikit-learn, run with default parameters, were trained on data from the US cohort. On the Belgian cohort, classifier performance was reported as the median AUC, along with percentile confidence intervals, across 10,000 bootstrap iterations. Held by TCRdb, this immuneACCESS table contains in-frame sequences only and omits some clones. Under half of the omission traces to an unresolved V gene where checked; the cause of the rest is unknown. The DNA gave D and trimming, while V, J and clone size come from that table. Counted in this sample were 50,000 or so clones; 65% to 85% of them appeared once. Of the sample, roughly 2% falls within the top ten clones.

This receptor was identified in an adult in good health and CMV-seropositive. Sequencing was done on a sample of memory CD4+ T cells from blood.

The DNA sequence is as follows: TGCGCCAGCAGTACCAGACAGGGGCTATCCTACAATGAGCAGTTCTTC. This codes for CASSTRQGLSYNEQFF. The chain is made from TRBV5-1 and TRBJ2-1; the central 8 bases match TRBD1. Reading from cysteine to phenylalanine, the CDR3 counts 16 amino acids. CDR3 DNA only is kept here, 48 bases in frame from base 1. Reading the germline V gene gives CDR1 SGHRS and CDR2 YFSETQ. Clipping removes 5 bases from V and 1 base from J, with 8 as the unmatched junction base count.